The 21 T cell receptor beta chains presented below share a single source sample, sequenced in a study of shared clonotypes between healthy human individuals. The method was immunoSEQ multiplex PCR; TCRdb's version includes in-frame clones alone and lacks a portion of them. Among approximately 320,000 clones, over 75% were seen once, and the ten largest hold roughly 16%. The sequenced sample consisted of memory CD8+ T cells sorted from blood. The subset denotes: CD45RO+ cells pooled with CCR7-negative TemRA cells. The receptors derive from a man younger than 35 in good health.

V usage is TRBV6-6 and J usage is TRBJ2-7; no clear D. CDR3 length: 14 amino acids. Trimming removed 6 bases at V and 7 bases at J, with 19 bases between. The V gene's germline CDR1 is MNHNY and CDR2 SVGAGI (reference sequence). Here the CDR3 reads CASSPSSAPREQYF. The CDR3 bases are TGTGCCAGCAGCCCCTCATCGGCCCCTCGGGAGCAGTACTTC.

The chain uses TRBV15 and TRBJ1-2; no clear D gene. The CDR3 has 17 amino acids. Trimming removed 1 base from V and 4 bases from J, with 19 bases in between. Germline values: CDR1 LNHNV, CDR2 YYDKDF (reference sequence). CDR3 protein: CATSRGFSPFSIYGYTF. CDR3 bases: TGTGCCACCAGCAGAGGTTTTAGTCCGTTTAGTATCTATGGCTACACCTTC.

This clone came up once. Here the CDR3 reads CASREGFTNTEAFF. In DNA, the CDR3 is TGTGCCAGCAGAGAGGGGTTTACGAACACTGAAGCTTTCTTT. This chain joins TRBV27 and TRBJ1-1; the D gene is possibly TRBD1 (5 bases). The CDR3 sequence is 14 residues long. In germline, CDR1 is MNHEY, CDR2 SMNVEV (reference sequence). V shed 6 bases and J shed 1 base, with 12 bases lying between them.

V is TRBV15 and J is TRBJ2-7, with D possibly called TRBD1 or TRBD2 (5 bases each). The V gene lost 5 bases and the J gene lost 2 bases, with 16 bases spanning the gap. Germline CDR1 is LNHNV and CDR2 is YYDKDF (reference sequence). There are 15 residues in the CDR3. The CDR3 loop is CATSSSGTAPYEQYF. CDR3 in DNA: TGTGCCACCAGCTCCTCCGGGACGGCGCCCTACGAGCAGTACTTC.

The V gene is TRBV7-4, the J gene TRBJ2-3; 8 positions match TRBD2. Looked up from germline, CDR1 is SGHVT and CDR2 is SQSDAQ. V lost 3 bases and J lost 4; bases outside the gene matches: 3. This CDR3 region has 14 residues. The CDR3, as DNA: TGTGCCAGCAGCTTCGCTAGCGGGTCAGATACGCAGTATTTT. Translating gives CASSFASGSDTQYF. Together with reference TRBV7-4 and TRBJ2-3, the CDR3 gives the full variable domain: GAGVSQSPRYKVAKRGRDVALRCDSISGHVTLYWYRQTLGQGSEVLTYSQSDAQRDKSGRPSGRFSAERPERSVSTLKIQRTEQGDSAVYLCASSFASGSDTQYFGPGTRLTVL.

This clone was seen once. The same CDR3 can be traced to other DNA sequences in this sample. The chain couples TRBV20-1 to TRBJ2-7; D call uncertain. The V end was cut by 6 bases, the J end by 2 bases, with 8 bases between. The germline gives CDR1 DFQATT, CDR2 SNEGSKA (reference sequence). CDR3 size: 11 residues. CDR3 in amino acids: CSARGPYEQYF. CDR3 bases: TGCAGTGCCCGTGGGCCCTACGAGCAGTACTTC.

The CDR3 DNA reads as TGTGCCAGCAGCTCTTCGACTAGCGGGATCTACAATGAGCAGTTCTTC. It encodes CASSSSTSGIYNEQFF. J is TRBJ2-1 and V is TRBV7-8; 11 bases fit TRBD2. Germline V lookup: CDR1 SGHVS, CDR2 FQNEAQ. This CDR3 spans 16 amino acids. V shed 4 bases and J 3 bases; nucleotides not matched to a gene: 5. The whole variable domain, filled in from reference TRBV7-8 and TRBJ2-1, reads GAGVSQSPRYKVAKRGQDVALRCDPISGHVSLFWYQQALGQGPEFLTYFQNEAQLDKSGLPSDRFFAERPEGSVSTLKIQRTQQEDSAVYLCASSSSTSGIYNEQFFGPGTRLTVL.

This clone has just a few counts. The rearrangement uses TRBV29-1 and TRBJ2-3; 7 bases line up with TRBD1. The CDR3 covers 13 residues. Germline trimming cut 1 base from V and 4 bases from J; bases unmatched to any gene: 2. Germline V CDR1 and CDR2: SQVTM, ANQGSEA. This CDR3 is CSVEGQGPDTQYF. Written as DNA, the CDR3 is TGCAGCGTTGAAGGACAGGGTCCAGATACGCAGTATTTT.

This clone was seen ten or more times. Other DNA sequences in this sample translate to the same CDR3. The CDR3 here is CASSLVQGPSYEQYF. The CDR3 DNA is TGTGCCAGCAGCTTAGTGCAGGGCCCCTCCTACGAGCAGTACTTC. The chain has TRBV7-8 and TRBJ2-7; D is perhaps TRBD1 (5 bases). V was clipped by 1 base and J by 0 bases, with 10 bases between them. CDR3 length: 15 amino acids. Germline assignment: CDR1 SGHVS and CDR2 FQNEAQ. Complete variable domain (other parts from reference TRBV7-8 and TRBJ2-7): GAGVSQSPRYKVAKRGQDVALRCDPISGHVSLFWYQQALGQGPEFLTYFQNEAQLDKSGLPSDRFFAERPEGSVSTLKIQRTQQEDSAVYLCASSLVQGPSYEQYFGPGTRLTVT.

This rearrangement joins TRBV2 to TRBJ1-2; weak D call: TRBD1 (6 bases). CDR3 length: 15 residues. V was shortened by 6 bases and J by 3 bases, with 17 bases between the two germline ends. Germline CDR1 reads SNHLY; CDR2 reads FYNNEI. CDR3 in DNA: TGTGCCAGCAGAGCGGTTCGGGGGCGGGACTATGGCTACACCTTC. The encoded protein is CASRAVRGRDYGYTF.

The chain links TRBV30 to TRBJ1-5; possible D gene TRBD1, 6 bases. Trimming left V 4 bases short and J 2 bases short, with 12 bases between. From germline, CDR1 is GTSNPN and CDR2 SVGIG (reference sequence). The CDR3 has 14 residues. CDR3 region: CAWTRGQGNQPQHF. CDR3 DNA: TGTGCCTGGACGCGGGGGCAGGGCAATCAGCCCCAGCATTTT.

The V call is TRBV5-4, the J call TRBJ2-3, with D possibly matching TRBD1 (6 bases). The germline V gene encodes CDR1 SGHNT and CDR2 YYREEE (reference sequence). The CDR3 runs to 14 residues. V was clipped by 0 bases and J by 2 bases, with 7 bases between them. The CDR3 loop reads CASSLGGLTDTQYF. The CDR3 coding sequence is TGTGCCAGCAGCTTGGGGGGGCTCACAGATACGCAGTATTTT.

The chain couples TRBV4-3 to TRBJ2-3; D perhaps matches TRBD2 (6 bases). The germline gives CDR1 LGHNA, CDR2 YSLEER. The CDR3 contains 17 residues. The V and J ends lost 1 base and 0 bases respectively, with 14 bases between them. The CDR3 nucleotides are TGCGCCAGCAGCCAAGGCCACCTAAGCGGGAGCACAGATACGCAGTATTTT. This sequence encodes CASSQGHLSGSTDTQYF.

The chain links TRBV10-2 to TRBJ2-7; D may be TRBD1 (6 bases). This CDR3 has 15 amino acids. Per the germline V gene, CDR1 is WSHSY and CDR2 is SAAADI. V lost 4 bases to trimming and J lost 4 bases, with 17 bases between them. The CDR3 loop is CASSVLGATSYEQYF. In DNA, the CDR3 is TGCGCCAGCAGTGTTCTGGGGGCGACCTCTTACGAGCAGTACTTC.

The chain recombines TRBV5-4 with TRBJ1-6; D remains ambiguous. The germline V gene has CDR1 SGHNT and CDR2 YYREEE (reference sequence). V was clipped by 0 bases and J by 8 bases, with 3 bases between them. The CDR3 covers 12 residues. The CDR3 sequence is CASSLGHSPLHF. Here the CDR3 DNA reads TGTGCCAGCAGCTTGGGGCATTCACCCCTCCACTTT.

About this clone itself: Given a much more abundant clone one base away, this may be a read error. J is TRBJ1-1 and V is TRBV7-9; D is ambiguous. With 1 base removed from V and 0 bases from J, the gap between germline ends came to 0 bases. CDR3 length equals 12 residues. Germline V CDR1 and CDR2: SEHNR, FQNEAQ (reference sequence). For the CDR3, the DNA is TGTGCCAGCAGCTTAGTGAACACTGAAGCTTTCTTT. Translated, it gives CASSLVNTEAFF.

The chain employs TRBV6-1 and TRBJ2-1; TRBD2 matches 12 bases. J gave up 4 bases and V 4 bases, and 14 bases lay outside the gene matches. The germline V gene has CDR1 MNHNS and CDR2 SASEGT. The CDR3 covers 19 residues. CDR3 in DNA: TGTGCCAGCAGTGTGACTAGCGGGAGTATCGGGGCGAGGTACAATGAGCAGTTCTTC. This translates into CASSVTSGSIGARYNEQFF.

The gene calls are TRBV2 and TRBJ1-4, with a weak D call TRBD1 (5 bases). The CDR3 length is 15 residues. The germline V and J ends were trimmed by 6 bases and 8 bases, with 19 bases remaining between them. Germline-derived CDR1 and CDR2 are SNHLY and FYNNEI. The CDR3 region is CASSPLTELYEKLFF. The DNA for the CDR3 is TGTGCCAGCAGCCCGTTGACAGAGCTGTACGAAAAACTGTTTTTT.

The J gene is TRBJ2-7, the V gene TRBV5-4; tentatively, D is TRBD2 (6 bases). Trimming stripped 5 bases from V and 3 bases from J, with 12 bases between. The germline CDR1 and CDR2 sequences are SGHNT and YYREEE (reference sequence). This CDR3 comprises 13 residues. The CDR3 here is CASSRGGDYEQYF. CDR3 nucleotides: TGTGCCAGCAGTCGCGGCGGGGACTACGAGCAGTACTTC. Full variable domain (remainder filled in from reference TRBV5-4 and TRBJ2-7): ETGVTQSPTHLIKTRGQQVTLRCSSQSGHNTVSWYQQALGQGPQFIFQYYREEENGRGNFPPRFSGLQFPNYSSELNVNALELDDSALYLCASSRGGDYEQYFGPGTRLTVT.

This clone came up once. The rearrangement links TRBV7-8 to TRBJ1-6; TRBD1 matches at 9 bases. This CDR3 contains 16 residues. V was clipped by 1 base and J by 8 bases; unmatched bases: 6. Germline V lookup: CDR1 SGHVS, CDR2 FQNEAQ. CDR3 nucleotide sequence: TGTGCCAGCAGCTTAGAAACAGGGGGCACCTATTCACCCCTCCACTTT. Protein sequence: CASSLETGGTYSPLHF.

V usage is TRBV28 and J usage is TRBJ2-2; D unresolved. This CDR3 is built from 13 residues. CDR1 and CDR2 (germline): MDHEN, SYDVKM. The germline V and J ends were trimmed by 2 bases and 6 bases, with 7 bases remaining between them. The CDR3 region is CASSLGVPGELFF. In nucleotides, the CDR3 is TGTGCCAGCAGTTTAGGGGTGCCCGGGGAGCTGTTTTTT.